This T cell receptor beta chain appears in the sequencing data of a study of shared clonotypes between healthy human individuals. Evenly divided among several immunoSEQ plates was the genomic DNA of each subset. Using immunoSEQ multiplex PCR, the repertoire was profiled, and TCRdb retains in-frame clones only, with some absent. The table records over a million clones, 78% of them present only once. Unmatched junction bases numbered 7, after V lost 4 bases and J lost 8 bases. CDR3 size: 14 residues. Germline assignment: CDR1 SGHNT and CDR2 YYREEE (reference sequence). Study results and limitations: Clonotype sharing among donors, it was expected, would be affected by sequencing depth. Generally, estimated richness proved larger in naive subsets than it did in memory subsets. Though the depth was large, rarefaction showed that sorted-subset sequencing was incomplete.

With respect to this clone: The antigen is not known.

This receptor was taken from a man younger than 30 in good health. Some clones in this sample may be carry-over from other donors' samples. Sequencing used memory CD4+ T cells from PBMCs. Described subset: CD45RA-negative fraction. The chain couples TRBV5-4 to TRBJ2-4; TRBD2 aligns across 9 bases. The CDR3, as DNA: TGTGCCAGCAGCCCTCGGACTAGCGTTGACATTCAGTACTTC. Translated, it gives CASSPRTSVDIQYF.